Included here is one TCR beta chain sequence, with context. The data originate from a study of T cell changes during pregnancy in multiple sclerosis. The length of the CDR3 is 15 residues. The germline V gene encodes CDR1 SGHKS and CDR2 YYEKEE (reference sequence). Trimming removed 1 base from V and 2 bases from J, with 13 bases in between. Libraries were prepared by immunoSEQ multiplex PCR; TCRdb keeps only in-frame clonotypes and omits some of them. The sample holds some 100,000 clones, about 90% seen once. The clonotype was recovered from a female donor with multiple sclerosis, enrolled in a pregnancy study. Source: peripheral blood, taken after pregnancy. The rearrangement links TRBV5-5 to TRBJ2-7, with D possibly matching TRBD2 (6 bases). The CDR3 region has the DNA TGTGCCAGCAGCTTGTTCCCCGGGAGTGCCTACGAGCAGTACTTC. Protein product: CASSLFPGSAYEQYF.